The TCR beta chain under discussion was sequenced for a study of T-cell memory formation after mild COVID-19. Overall study results and limits: Those CD4+ clones that contracted were mainly in CM and EM (CD8+ ones in EMRA).

TCRdb itself ran the 5' RACE reads through MiXCR, one entry per CDR3 protein. The table lists about 320,000 distinct CDR3 sequences, over 11% of them singletons. This CDR3 is 13 amino acids long. Germline V gives CDR1 ENHRY, CDR2 SYGVKD. With 2 bases removed from V and 5 bases from J, the gap between germline ends came to 7 bases. This clonotype was detected ten times or more. The antigen remains undetermined. Sequenced sample: PBMCs or a T cell subset sorted from them (not recorded which). V gene TRBV10-3 combines with J gene TRBJ2-1; unclear D gene. The sequence was obtained from a man aged 18 to 30 who had mild COVID-19 (a few samples of this study predate the infection). Cell type and time point are not known. CDR3 residues: CAISEARDNEQFF. Written as DNA, the CDR3 is TGTGCCATCAGTGAGGCCAGAGACAATGAGCAGTTCTTC.